Listed below are T cell receptor beta chains from one sample, sequenced in a study of CXCR3-negative and CXCR3-positive naive CD8 T cells. TCRdb re-analyzed the 5' RACE reads; it lists each CDR3 protein once, without DNA. The ten most abundant clones cover approximately 0.54% of a sample with approximately 90,000 distinct CDR3 sequences. Sequenced sample: naive CXCR3+ CD8+ T cells from blood. The receptors were gathered from a human donor in good health. Some clones in this sample may be carry-over from other donors' samples. The CDR3 runs from the conserved cysteine through the conserved F or W.

>TRBJ1-1|TRBV5-1
CASSLTGGSGTEAFF
>TRBJ2-3|TRBV5-1
CASSLVFQEGTDTQYF
>TRBJ2-5|TRBV12-3/TRBV12-4
CASSRPGSQETQYF
>TRBJ2-7|TRBV4-1
CASSQGRGGSYEQYF
>TRBJ2-5|TRBV5-5
CASSLLPSGPEGETQYF
>TRBJ2-2|TRBV6-5
CASSYVTGQLFF
>TRBJ2-7|TRBV6-6
CASSYPGAGYEQYF
>TRBJ2-5|TRBV11-3
CASSPRDNPETQYF
>TRBJ2-1|TRBV28
CASSFPRQGDEQFF
>TRBJ2-6|TRBV28
CAIRQGGSGANVLTF
>TRBJ2-4|TRBV20-1
CSARETALAKNIQYF
>TRBJ2-7|TRBV28
CASSPPLTGRSYEQYF
>TRBJ2-2|TRBV6-5
CASEGAPGELFF
>TRBJ1-6|TRBV28
CATLGGYNSPLHF
>TRBJ2-6|TRBV2
CASGKTVNSGANVLTF
>TRBJ2-3|TRBV4-3
CASSQAVGRGGTDTQYF
>TRBJ1-1|TRBV5-1
CASTGQGATEAFF
>TRBJ2-7|TRBV12-3/TRBV12-4
CASSGRAGGFYEQYF
>TRBJ2-2|TRBV12-3/TRBV12-4
CASSLENTGELFF
>TRBJ2-1|TRBV30
CAGLADTYNEQFF
>TRBJ2-6|TRBV12-3/TRBV12-4
CASSGQAYSGANVLTF
>TRBJ2-7|TRBV7-2
CASSSRLGYEQYF
>TRBJ1-5|TRBV19
CASSPPGQPQHF
>TRBJ2-1|TRBV7-9
CASSVGSEQSF
>TRBJ2-3|TRBV7-9
CATGTSGTTDTQYF
>TRBJ2-7|TRBV20-1
CSARPVEPHEQYF
>TRBJ2-7|TRBV4-3
CASSQGREYEQYF
>TRBJ2-2|TRBV7-6
CASSTKLLSDTGELFF
>TRBJ2-7|TRBV7-6
CASSLVIAGGGNEQYF
>TRBJ1-2|TRBV9
CASSVGGQNPYGYTF
>TRBJ2-7|TRBV19
CASSLGLAGIYEQYF